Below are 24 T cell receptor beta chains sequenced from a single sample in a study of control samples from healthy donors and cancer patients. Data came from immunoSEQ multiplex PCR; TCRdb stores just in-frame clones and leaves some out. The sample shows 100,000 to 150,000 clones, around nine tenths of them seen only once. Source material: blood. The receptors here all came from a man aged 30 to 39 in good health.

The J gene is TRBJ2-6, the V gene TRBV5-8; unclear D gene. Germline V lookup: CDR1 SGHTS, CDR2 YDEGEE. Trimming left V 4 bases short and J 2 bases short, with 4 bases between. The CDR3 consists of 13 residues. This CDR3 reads CASSSTGANVLTF. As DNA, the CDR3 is TGTGCCAGCAGCAGTACTGGGGCCAACGTCCTGACTTTC.

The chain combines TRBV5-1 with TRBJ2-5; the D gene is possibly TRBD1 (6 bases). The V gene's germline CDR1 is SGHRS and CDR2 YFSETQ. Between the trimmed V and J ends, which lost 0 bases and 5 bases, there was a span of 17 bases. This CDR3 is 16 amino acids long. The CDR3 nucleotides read TGCGCCAGCAGCTTGGGGGCAGGGACAAGTGGGGAGACCCAGTACTTC. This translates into CASSLGAGTSGETQYF. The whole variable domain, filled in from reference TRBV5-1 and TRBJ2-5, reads KAGVTQTPRYLIKTRGQQVTLSCSPISGHRSVSWYQQTPGQGLQFLFEYFSETQRNKGNFPGRFSGRQFSNSRSEMNVSTLELGDSALYLCASSLGAGTSGETQYFGPGTRLLVL.

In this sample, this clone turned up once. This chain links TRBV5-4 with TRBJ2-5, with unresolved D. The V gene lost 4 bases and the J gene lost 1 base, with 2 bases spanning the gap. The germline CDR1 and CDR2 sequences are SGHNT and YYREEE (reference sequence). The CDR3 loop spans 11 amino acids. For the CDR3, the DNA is TGTGCCAGCAGCAGCCAAGAGACCCAGTACTTC. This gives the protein CASSSQETQYF. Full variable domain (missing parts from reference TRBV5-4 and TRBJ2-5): ETGVTQSPTHLIKTRGQQVTLRCSSQSGHNTVSWYQQALGQGPQFIFQYYREEENGRGNFPPRFSGLQFPNYSSELNVNALELDDSALYLCASSSQETQYFGPGTRLLVL.

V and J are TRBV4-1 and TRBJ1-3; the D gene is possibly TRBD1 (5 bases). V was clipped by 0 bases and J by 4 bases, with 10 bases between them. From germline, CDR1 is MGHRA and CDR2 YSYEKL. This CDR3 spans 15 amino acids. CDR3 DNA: TGCGCCAGCAGCCAAGATTTGGGGGTAGGAAACACCATATATTTT. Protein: CASSQDLGVGNTIYF.

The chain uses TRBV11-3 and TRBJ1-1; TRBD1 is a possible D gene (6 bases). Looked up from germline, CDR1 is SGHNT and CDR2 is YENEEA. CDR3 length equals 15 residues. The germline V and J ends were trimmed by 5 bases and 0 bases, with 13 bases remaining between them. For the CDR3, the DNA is TGTGCCAGCAGCACCAGGACAGTCATGAACACTGAAGCTTTCTTT. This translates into CASSTRTVMNTEAFF.

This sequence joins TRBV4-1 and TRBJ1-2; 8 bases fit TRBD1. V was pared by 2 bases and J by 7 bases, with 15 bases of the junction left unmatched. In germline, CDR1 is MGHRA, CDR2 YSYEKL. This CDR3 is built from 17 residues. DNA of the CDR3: TGCGCCAGCAGCCAATTCTCAGGTGACAGGGGTAGTCTTGGCTACACCTTC. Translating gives CASSQFSGDRGSLGYTF.

The CDR3 DNA sequence: TGTGCCAGCTCAGGGATTGGAAACACCATATATTTT. This sequence encodes CASSGIGNTIYF. This chain uses TRBV2 with TRBJ1-3; D is perhaps TRBD1 (5 bases). The V end lost 8 bases, the J end lost 3 bases, and 8 bases lay between the germline ends. CDR1 and CDR2 from the germline V gene are SNHLY and FYNNEI. This CDR3 is 12 amino acids long.

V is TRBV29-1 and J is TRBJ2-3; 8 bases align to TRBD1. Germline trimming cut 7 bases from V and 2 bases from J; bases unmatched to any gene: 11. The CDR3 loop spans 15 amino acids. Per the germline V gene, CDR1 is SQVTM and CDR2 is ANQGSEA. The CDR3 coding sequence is TGCAGCGGGGCACAGACAGGGGTCCCCACAGATACGCAGTATTTT. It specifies CSGAQTGVPTDTQYF.

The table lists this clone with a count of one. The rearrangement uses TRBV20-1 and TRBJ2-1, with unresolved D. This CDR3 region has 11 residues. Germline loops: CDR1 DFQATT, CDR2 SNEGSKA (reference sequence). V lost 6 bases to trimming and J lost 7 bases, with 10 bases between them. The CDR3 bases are TGCAGTGCGGACGATCGGAATGAGCAGTTCTTC. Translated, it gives CSADDRNEQFF.

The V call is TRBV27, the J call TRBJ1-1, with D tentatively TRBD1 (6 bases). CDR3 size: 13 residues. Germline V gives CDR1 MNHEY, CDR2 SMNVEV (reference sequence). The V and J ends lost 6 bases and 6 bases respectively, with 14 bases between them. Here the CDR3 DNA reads TGTGCCAGCAGGCTTTACCAGGGGTCTGAAGCTTTCTTT. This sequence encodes CASRLYQGSEAFF.

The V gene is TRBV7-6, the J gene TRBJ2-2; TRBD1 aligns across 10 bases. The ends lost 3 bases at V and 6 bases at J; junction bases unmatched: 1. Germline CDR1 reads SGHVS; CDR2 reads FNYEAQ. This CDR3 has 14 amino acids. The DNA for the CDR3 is TGTGCCAGCAGCTTCGGACAGGGGGCCGGGGAGCTGTTTTTT. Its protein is CASSFGQGAGELFF. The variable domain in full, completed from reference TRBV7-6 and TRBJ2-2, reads GAGVSQSPRYKVTKRGQDVALRCDPISGHVSLYWYRQALGQGPEFLTYFNYEAQQDKSGLPNDRFSAERPEGSISTLTIQRTEQRDSAMYRCASSFGQGAGELFFGEGSRLTVL.

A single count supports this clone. In DNA, the CDR3 is TGTGCCAGCAGCATCAAAGTCACAGAGGAAGCTTTCTTT. Amino acids: CASSIKVTEEAFF. This chain joins TRBV5-5 and TRBJ1-1; the D is unclear. V dropped 4 bases and J dropped 8 bases, with 15 bases sitting between them. The CDR3 covers 13 residues. Per the germline V gene, CDR1 is SGHKS and CDR2 is YYEKEE (reference sequence).

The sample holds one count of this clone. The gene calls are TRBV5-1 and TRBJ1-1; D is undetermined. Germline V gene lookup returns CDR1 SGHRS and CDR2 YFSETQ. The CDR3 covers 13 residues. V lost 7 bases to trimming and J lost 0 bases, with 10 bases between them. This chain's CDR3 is CASWGSLNTEAFF. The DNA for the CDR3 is TGCGCCAGCTGGGGATCACTGAACACTGAAGCTTTCTTT.

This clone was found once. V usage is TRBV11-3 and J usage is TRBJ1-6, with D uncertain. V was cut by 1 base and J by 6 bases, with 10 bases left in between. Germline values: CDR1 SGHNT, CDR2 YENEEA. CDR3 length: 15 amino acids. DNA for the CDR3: TGTGCCAGCAGCTTAGGTGGAGTCAGTAATTCACCCCTCCACTTT. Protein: CASSLGGVSNSPLHF.

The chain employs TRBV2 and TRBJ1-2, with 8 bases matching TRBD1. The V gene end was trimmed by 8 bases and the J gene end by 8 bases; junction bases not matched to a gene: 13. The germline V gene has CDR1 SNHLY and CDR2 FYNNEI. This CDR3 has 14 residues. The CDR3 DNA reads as TGTGCCAGCTACCCCGGACAGGGTGAAAAAGGCTACACCTTC. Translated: CASYPGQGEKGYTF.

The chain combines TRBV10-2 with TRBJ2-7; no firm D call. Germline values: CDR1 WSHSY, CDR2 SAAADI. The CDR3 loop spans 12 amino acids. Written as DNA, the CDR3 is TGCGCCACCAGTCTCCCCAGAGGCGAGCAGTACGTC. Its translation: CATSLPRGEQYV.

CDR3 in DNA: TGTGCCACCAGCAGGGACAGGGGAACAGATACGCAGTATTTT. Amino acids: CATSRDRGTDTQYF. This rearrangement joins TRBV15 to TRBJ2-3; 9 positions agree with TRBD1. The length of the CDR3 is 14 residues. Germline V gene sequence: CDR1 LNHNV, CDR2 YYDKDF (reference sequence). V trimming: 3 bases; J trimming: 3 bases; junction bases outside the gene matches: 1. The full variable domain, its missing parts supplied by reference TRBV15 and TRBJ2-3, is DAMVIQNPRYQVTQFGKPVTLSCSQTLNHNVMYWYQQKSSQAPKLLFHYYDKDFNNEADTPDNFQSRRPNTSFCFLDIRSPGLGDTAMYLCATSRDRGTDTQYFGPGTRLTVL.

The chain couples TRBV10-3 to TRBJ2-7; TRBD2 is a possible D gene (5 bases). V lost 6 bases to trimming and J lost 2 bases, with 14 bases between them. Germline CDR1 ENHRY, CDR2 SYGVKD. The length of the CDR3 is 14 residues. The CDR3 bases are TGTGCCATCAGCCCAGGACTTTACACCTACGAGCAGTACTTC. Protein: CAISPGLYTYEQYF.

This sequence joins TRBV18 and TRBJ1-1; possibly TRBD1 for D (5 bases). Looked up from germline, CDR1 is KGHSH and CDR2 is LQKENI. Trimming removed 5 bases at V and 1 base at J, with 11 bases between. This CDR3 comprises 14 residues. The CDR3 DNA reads TGTGCCAGCTCATCGGCTGGGGGGAACACTGAAGCTTTCTTT. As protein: CASSSAGGNTEAFF.

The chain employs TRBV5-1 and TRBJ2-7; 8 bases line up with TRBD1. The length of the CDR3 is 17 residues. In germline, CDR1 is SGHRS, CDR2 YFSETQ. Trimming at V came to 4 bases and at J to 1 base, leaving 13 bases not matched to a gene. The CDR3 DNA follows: TGCGCCAGCAGCCCATATTACCGGACAGGGAATTCCTACGAGCAGTACTTC. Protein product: CASSPYYRTGNSYEQYF. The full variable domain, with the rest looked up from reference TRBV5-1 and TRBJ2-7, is KAGVTQTPRYLIKTRGQQVTLSCSPISGHRSVSWYQQTPGQGLQFLFEYFSETQRNKGNFPGRFSGRQFSNSRSEMNVSTLELGDSALYLCASSPYYRTGNSYEQYFGPGTRLTVT.

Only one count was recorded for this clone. CDR3 in DNA: TGTGCCAGCAGCCGCACCGGGACAGAGGTTTTCTTT. Translation: CASSRTGTEVFF. The V and J genes are TRBV12-3 or TRBV12-4 and TRBJ1-1; 7 bases line up with TRBD1. This CDR3 contains 12 residues. Unmatched junction bases numbered 11, after V lost 6 bases and J lost 13 bases.

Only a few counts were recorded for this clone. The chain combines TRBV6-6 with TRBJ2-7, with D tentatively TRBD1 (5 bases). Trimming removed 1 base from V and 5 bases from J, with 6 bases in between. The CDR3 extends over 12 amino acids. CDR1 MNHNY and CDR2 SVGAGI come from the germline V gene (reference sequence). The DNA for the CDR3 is TGTGCCAGCAGTTACTGGGGCGACGAGCAGTACTTC. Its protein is CASSYWGDEQYF.

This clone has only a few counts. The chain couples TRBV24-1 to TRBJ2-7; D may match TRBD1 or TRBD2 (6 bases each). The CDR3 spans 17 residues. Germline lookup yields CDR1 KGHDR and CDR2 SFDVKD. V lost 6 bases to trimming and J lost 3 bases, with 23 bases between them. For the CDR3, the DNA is TGTGCCACCAGTTCCGATTCCGCCCAGGGGACTCTCTACGAGCAGTACTTC. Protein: CATSSDSAQGTLYEQYF.

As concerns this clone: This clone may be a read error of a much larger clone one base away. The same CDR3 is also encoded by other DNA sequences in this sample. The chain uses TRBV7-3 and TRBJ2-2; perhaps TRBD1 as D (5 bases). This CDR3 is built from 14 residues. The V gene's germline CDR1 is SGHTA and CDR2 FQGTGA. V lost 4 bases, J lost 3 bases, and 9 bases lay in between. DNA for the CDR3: TGTGCCAGCAGCTCAGACAGTTACACCGGGGAGCTGTTTTTT. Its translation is CASSSDSYTGELFF.